Below, one T cell receptor beta chain is given with its context. The entry originates in a study of blood T cell repertoires in COVID-19. Original data processing: The authors estimated nucleated cell counts from reference gene primer amplification. The protocol was immunoSEQ multiplex PCR, while the TCRdb copy is restricted to in-frame clones and leaves out a portion. The V and J calls and clone size were taken over from that table, and D and trimming were inferred from the DNA. In the table there are about 130,000 clones, approximately 91% of which are singletons. The CDR3 covers 16 residues. Germline CDR1 reads KGHDR; CDR2 reads SFDVKD. V was pared by 2 bases and J by 2 bases, with 12 bases between.

The sequence was collected from a woman of 80 years or more with acute or convalescent COVID-19. The chain employs TRBV24-1 and TRBJ2-1; D is uncertain. What was sequenced was peripheral blood. Here the CDR3 reads CATSDSSGATYNEQFF. CDR3 bases: TGTGCCACCAGTGATTCCTCCGGAGCCACCTACAATGAGCAGTTCTTC.